This T cell receptor (beta chain) was observed in a study of blood T cell repertoires in COVID-19. The germline V gene has CDR1 MGHDK and CDR2 SYGVNS. Trimming took 3 bases from V and 8 from J, leaving 10 bases between them. CDR3 length equals 12 residues. Assay: immunoSEQ multiplex PCR; the TCRdb copy retains only in-frame clones and omits some. The data contain hundreds of thousands of clones, about 88% of them singletons. The sequence was collected from a woman in her thirties or forties who had recovered from COVID-19. Sequencing was carried out using PBMCs or T cells enriched from blood (not recorded which). V gene TRBV25-1 combines with J gene TRBJ1-2; no definite D call. CDR3 in DNA: TGTGCCAGCAGTGACGCGAGATACGGCTACACCTTC. Translation gives CASSDARYGYTF.